This T cell receptor (beta chain) was recorded in a study of blood T cell repertoires in COVID-19. The repertoire was sequenced with immunoSEQ multiplex PCR; TCRdb's copy has only in-frame clones and lacks some. This table has 200,000 to 250,000 clones, 80% to 90% appearing once. There are a few counts of this clone. V lost 4 bases and J 5 bases, leaving 21 bases between the germline ends. The CDR3 contains 17 residues. Germline CDR1 SGHAT, CDR2 FQNNGV. This chain connects TRBV11-2 to TRBJ1-3; weak D call: TRBD1 (6 bases). The clonotype was recovered from a man aged 50 or older with acute or convalescent COVID-19. Source material: peripheral blood. The CDR3 protein is CASSYPVAGDPRNTIYF. The CDR3 nucleotides are TGTGCCAGCAGCTACCCGGTGGCAGGGGATCCCAGAAACACCATATATTTT.